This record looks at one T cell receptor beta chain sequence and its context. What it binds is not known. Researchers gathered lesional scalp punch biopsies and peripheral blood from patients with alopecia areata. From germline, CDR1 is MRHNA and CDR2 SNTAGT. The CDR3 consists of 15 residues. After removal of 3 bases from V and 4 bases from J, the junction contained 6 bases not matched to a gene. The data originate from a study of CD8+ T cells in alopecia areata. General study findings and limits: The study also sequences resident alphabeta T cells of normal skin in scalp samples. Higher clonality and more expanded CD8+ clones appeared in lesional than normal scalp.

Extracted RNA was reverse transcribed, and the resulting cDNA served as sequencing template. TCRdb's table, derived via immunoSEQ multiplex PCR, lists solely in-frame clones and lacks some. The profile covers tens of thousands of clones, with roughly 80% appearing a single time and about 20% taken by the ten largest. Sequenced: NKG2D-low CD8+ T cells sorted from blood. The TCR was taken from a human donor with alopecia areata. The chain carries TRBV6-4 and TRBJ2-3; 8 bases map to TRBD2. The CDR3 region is CASSDTAGEADTQYF. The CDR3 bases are TGTGCCAGCAGTGATACAGCGGGAGAGGCAGATACGCAGTATTTT.